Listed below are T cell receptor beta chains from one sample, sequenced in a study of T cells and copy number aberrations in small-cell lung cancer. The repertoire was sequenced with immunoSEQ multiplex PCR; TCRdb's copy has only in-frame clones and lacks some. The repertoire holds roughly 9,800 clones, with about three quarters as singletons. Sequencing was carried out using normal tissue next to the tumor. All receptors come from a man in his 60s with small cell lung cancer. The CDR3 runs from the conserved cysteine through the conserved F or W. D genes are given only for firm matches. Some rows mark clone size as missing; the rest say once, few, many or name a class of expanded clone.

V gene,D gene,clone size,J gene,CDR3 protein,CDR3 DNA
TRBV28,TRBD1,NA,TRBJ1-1,CASSPGDRLNTEAFF,TGTGCCAGCAGTCCCGGGGACAGGTTAAACACTGAAGCTTTCTTT
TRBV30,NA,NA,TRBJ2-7,CAWSTGSSQYF,TGTGCCTGGAGTACAGGGTCTTCGCAGTACTTC
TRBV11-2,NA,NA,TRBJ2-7,CASNLLSGPNYEQYF,TGTGCCAGCAACTTACTATCGGGACCCAACTACGAGCAGTACTTC
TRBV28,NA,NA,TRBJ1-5,CASSLRFTHSNQPQHF,TGTGCCAGCAGTTTACGTTTCACACATAGCAATCAGCCCCAGCATTTT
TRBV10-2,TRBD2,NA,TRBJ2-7,CASSDTWSGGGEQYF,TGCGCCAGCAGTGATACTTGGTCCGGCGGGGGCGAGCAGTACTTC
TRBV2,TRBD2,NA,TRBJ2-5,CASSPLSGEETQYF,TGTGCCAGCAGTCCTCTAAGCGGGGAAGAGACCCAGTACTTC
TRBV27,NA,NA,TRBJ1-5,CASSVWRGQPQHF,TGTGCCAGCAGTGTTTGGAGGGGTCAGCCCCAGCATTTT
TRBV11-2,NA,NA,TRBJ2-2,CASSLTAGPTGELFF,TGTGCCAGCAGCTTAACCGCGGGACCTACCGGGGAGCTGTTTTTT
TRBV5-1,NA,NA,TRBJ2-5,CASSPMTVGGTQYF,TGCGCCAGCAGCCCAATGACAGTTGGTGGGACCCAGTACTTC
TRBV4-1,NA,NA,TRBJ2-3,CASSRSGQTSTDTQYF,TGCGCCAGCAGCCGCTCAGGGCAAACTAGCACAGATACGCAGTATTTT
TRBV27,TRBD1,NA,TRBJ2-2,CASRTGDTGELFF,TGTGCCAGTCGGACAGGGGACACCGGGGAGCTGTTTTTT
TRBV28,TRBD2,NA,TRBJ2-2,CASSGTSGSGTGELFF,TGTGCCAGCAGTGGGACTAGCGGGAGTGGGACCGGGGAGCTGTTTTTT
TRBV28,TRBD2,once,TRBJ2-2,CASSLGLAGGPNTGELFF,TGTGCCAGCAGTTTGGGTCTAGCGGGAGGGCCGAACACCGGGGAGCTGTTTTTT
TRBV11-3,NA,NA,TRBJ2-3,CASSLQGGDTQYF,TGTGCCAGCAGCTTGCAAGGGGGAGATACGCAGTATTTT
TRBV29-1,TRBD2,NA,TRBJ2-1,CSVGLAGGPDNEQFF,TGCAGCGTAGGACTAGCGGGAGGGCCAGACAATGAGCAGTTCTTC
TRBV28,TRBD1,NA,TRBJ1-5,CASSLSGQGVGQPQHF,TGTGCCAGCAGTTTATCCGGGCAGGGGGTTGGTCAGCCCCAGCATTTT